This T cell receptor (beta chain) was documented in a study of cytomegalovirus exposure and HLA in healthy donors. The length of the CDR3 is 15 residues. Trimming at V came to 6 bases and at J to 1 base, leaving 7 bases not matched to a gene. Germline V gene lookup returns CDR1 SGHNT and CDR2 YYREEE (reference sequence). Concerning this clone itself: Its antigen is still unknown.

Findings and limits, study-wide: A link between a missense DCLRE1C variant and TCR beta V- and J-gene trimming emerged from a later analysis. Researchers reportedly found TCR beta sequences accurately predicted most subjects' HLA-A and HLA-B alleles. TCR sequences were mostly rare, though some public TCRs occurred in many donors. TCR beta sequences numbering 15,000 to 20,000 were associated with HLA alleles at 0.05 false discovery rate in a later analysis.

The primer mix had 60 Vbeta and 13 Jbeta primers. TCRdb keeps only in-frame clones here, not all; method: immunoSEQ multiplex PCR. The sample carries more than 85,000 clones, 79% recorded once. The TCR was taken from a male donor in good health and CMV-seropositive. J is TRBJ1-5 and V is TRBV5-4; 7 bases are shared with TRBD1. Sample: PBMCs. CDR3 sequence reads: CASKIQGKSNQPQHF. CDR3 in DNA: TGTGCCAGCAAAATACAGGGGAAGAGCAATCAGCCCCAGCATTTT.